The 23 T cell receptor beta chains in this list originate from one sample, sequenced in a study of T cells after yellow fever vaccination. TCRdb passed the 5' RACE reads through MiXCR, listing each CDR3 protein once. Altogether approximately 330,000 distinct CDR3 sequences are present, 9.5% to 15% being singletons, with the ten largest covering around 3%. The material sequenced was CD4+ T cells sorted from PBMCs, taken 15 days after the yellow fever booster vaccination. These receptors all stem from a man between 18 and 29 years old who received the YFV17D yellow fever vaccine.

This clonotype was seen a handful of times. The V call is TRBV9, the J call TRBJ2-2; no firm D call. Trimming cost V 0 bases and J 7 bases, with 13 bases left between them. Per the germline V gene, CDR1 is SGDLS and CDR2 is YYNGEE. CDR3 length equals 15 residues. The CDR3 coding sequence is TGTGCCAGCAGCGTAGGCGGCTCGGTGAGCGGGGAGCTGTTTTTT. Translating it yields CASSVGGSVSGELFF.

The rearrangement uses TRBV5-6 and TRBJ1-1; D ambiguous. Trimming pared 5 bases from V and 0 bases from J, leaving 11 bases between. Germline CDR1 SGHDT, CDR2 YYEEEE. The CDR3 is 14 residues long. The CDR3 bases are TGTGCCAGCAGTAGTTTAGACGTGAACACTGAAGCTTTCTTT. It specifies CASSSLDVNTEAFF.

This clonotype has just a few counts. J is TRBJ2-3 and V is TRBV7-9; D is uncertain. V was trimmed by 3 bases and J by 1 base, leaving 11 bases between them. Germline V lookup: CDR1 SEHNR, CDR2 FQNEAQ (reference sequence). The CDR3 totals 15 residues. The CDR3 DNA reads TGTGCCAGCAGCTTTTCTGGGGTAGGCACAGATACGCAGTATTTT. It is translated as CASSFSGVGTDTQYF.

The chain has TRBV28 and TRBJ2-1; D is unresolved. This CDR3 is built from 11 residues. The V gene lost 7 bases and the J gene lost 10 bases, with 11 bases spanning the gap. Per germline, CDR1 MDHEN and CDR2 SYDVKM. This CDR3 reads CASTNRREQFF. CDR3 coding DNA: TGTGCCAGCACCAACCGCCGGGAGCAGTTCTTC.

The chain recombines TRBV2 with TRBJ1-1, with D maybe TRBD1 (6 bases). With 5 bases removed from V and 11 bases from J, the gap between germline ends came to 12 bases. This CDR3 has 11 residues. Germline V gene sequence: CDR1 SNHLY, CDR2 FYNNEI. The CDR3 coding sequence is TGTGCCAGCAGTTGGGGGGGGCTCGCTTTCTTT. Residues: CASSWGGLAFF.

CDR3 bases: TGTGCCAGCAGTCCGGCCGGGGACATTCAGTACTTC. This encodes CASSPAGDIQYF. The chain couples TRBV28 to TRBJ2-4; possible D gene TRBD2, 5 bases. Trimming removed 5 bases from V and 8 bases from J, with 10 bases in between. CDR3 length: 12 residues. In germline, CDR1 is MDHEN, CDR2 SYDVKM.

This clonotype was picked up a small number of times. The genes are TRBV24-1 and TRBJ2-2; D is possibly TRBD1 or TRBD2 (6 bases each). V was clipped by 7 bases and J by 5 bases, with 10 bases between them. Germline V CDR1 and CDR2: KGHDR, SFDVKD. This CDR3 region has 13 residues. The CDR3 DNA follows: TGTGCCACCAGGAGGGGGGAGACCGGGGAGCTGTTTTTT. Translated, it gives CATRRGETGELFF.

This clonotype was detected ten times or more. This chain links TRBV10-3 with TRBJ1-2; D remains unclear. The CDR3 totals 14 residues. V was clipped by 4 bases and J by 2 bases, with 11 bases between them. Germline V gene sequence: CDR1 ENHRY, CDR2 SYGVKD. In DNA form, the CDR3 reads TGTGCCATCAGTGTTAGGGTAGAGAACTATGGCTACACCTTC. Its translation: CAISVRVENYGYTF.

This clonotype was seen a handful of times. The chain carries TRBV7-9 and TRBJ2-1; D gene ambiguous. The CDR3 runs to 14 residues. Between the trimmed V and J ends, which lost 7 bases and 1 base, there was a span of 11 bases. CDR1 SEHNR and CDR2 FQNEAQ come from the germline V gene (reference sequence). The CDR3 DNA sequence: TGTGCCAGCAAACTGACGATATCCTACAATGAGCAGTTCTTC. It encodes CASKLTISYNEQFF.

In its sample, this clonotype was seen a few times. This chain links TRBV6-1 with TRBJ1-2, with D possibly being TRBD1 (5 bases). This CDR3 spans 13 amino acids. The germline V gene encodes CDR1 MNHNS and CDR2 SASEGT. The V end was cut by 6 bases, the J end by 2 bases, with 10 bases between. The CDR3 sequence: CASRVSGNYGYTF. CDR3 in DNA: TGTGCCAGCAGGGTATCAGGGAACTATGGCTACACCTTC.

This clonotype has more than one count but fewer than ten. Here the CDR3 DNA reads TGTGCCAGCAGTGAACGGGCAGATACGCAGTATTTT. Protein sequence: CASSERADTQYF. This chain connects TRBV2 to TRBJ2-3; D remains unclear. The CDR3 extends over 12 amino acids. The ends were cut back, 2 bases at V and 4 bases at J, with 4 bases in the middle. The germline gives CDR1 SNHLY, CDR2 FYNNEI.

A few counts support this clonotype. The chain is built from TRBV4-2 and TRBJ2-6; tentatively, D is TRBD1 (6 bases). The CDR3 loop spans 19 amino acids. Per germline, CDR1 LGHNA and CDR2 YNFKEQ. Deletions cut 5 bases from V and 3 bases from J, with 23 bases between. The CDR3 DNA reads as TGTGCCAGCAGCGAGGGTACAGCTTGGGGGCTGCTTGGGGCCAACGTCCTGACTTTC. This translates into CASSEGTAWGLLGANVLTF.

This clonotype occurred many times. The genes are TRBV20-1 and TRBJ1-2, with 7 positions matching TRBD1. The CDR3 runs to 11 residues. Germline CDR1 reads DFQATT; CDR2 reads SNEGSKA (reference sequence). As DNA, the CDR3 is TGCGTCCTTTGGGAGGGGGCTAGCTACACCTTC. This sequence encodes CVLWEGASYTF.

The rearrangement uses TRBV20-1 and TRBJ1-5; the match to TRBD1 covers 7 bases. Germline CDR1 reads DFQATT; CDR2 reads SNEGSKA (reference sequence). The CDR3 contains 15 residues. J was trimmed by 0 bases and V by 0 bases; bases with no gene match: 2. The CDR3 region is CSAREGQFSNQPQHF. CDR3 sequence (DNA): TGCAGTGCTAGAGAGGGACAGTTTAGCAATCAGCCCCAGCATTTT.

The table lists this clonotype with a few counts. The chain employs TRBV27 and TRBJ2-5, with TRBD1 matching over 9 bases. Germline V gene lookup returns CDR1 MNHEY and CDR2 SMNVEV (reference sequence). The CDR3 runs to 12 residues. J gave up 5 bases and V 8 bases, and 3 bases lay outside the gene matches. The CDR3: CASGGTGETQYF. CDR3 nucleotides: TGTGCCAGCGGCGGGACAGGGGAGACCCAGTACTTC.

This clonotype turned up a few times. A read error may produce the germline difference seen at one junction end. The chain carries TRBV18 and TRBJ1-1; D is unresolved. CDR3 size: 15 residues. CDR1 and CDR2 (germline): KGHSH, LQKENI. This CDR3 is CASSPAGSYPSEAFF. DNA of the CDR3: TGTGCCAGCTCACCGGCGGGGAGCTACCCGTCTGAGGCTTTCTTT.

The sample holds a few counts of this clonotype. The CDR3 sequence is CASRRQGSTGELFF. The CDR3 DNA is TGCGCCAGCAGGAGACAGGGTTCCACCGGGGAGCTGTTTTTT. This chain joins TRBV5-1 and TRBJ2-2; 7 bases align to TRBD1. This CDR3 is 14 amino acids long. V was clipped by 5 bases and J by 4 bases; unmatched bases: 5. Germline V gene data show CDR1 as SGHRS and CDR2 as YFSETQ.

This clonotype was counted only a few times. The CDR3 protein is CASSLIPANTGELFF. In nucleotides, the CDR3 is TGCGCCAGCAGCTTGATCCCCGCGAACACCGGGGAGCTGTTTTTT. The chain recombines TRBV5-1 with TRBJ2-2; D gene unclear. The CDR3 extends over 15 amino acids. Per the germline V gene, CDR1 is SGHRS and CDR2 is YFSETQ. Trimming took 1 base from V and 0 from J, leaving 7 bases between them. Full variable domain (remainder filled in from reference TRBV5-1 and TRBJ2-2): KAGVTQTPRYLIKTRGQQVTLSCSPISGHRSVSWYQQTPGQGLQFLFEYFSETQRNKGNFPGRFSGRQFSNSRSEMNVSTLELGDSALYLCASSLIPANTGELFFGEGSRLTVL.

In this sample, this clonotype turned up a few times. The chain joins TRBV3-1 to TRBJ2-1; D tentatively fits TRBD1 or TRBD2 (6 bases each). V gave up 5 bases and J gave up 10 bases, with 12 bases separating them. The germline V gene encodes CDR1 LGHDT and CDR2 YNNKEL (reference sequence). The CDR3 is 12 residues long. The chain's CDR3 is CASSSMGGEQFF. The CDR3 DNA sequence: TGTGCCAGCAGCTCCATGGGGGGCGAGCAGTTCTTC.

This clonotype was observed a few times. The chain uses TRBV29-1 and TRBJ2-7, with 10 bases lining up with TRBD1. With 7 bases clipped from V and 5 bases from J, the junction kept 11 bases outside the gene matches. The CDR3 contains 14 residues. CDR1 is SQVTM, CDR2 ANQGSEA, per germline. CDR3 coding DNA: TGCAGCGGCTACGGACAGGGGGGTCTAAACGAGCAGTACTTC. This gives the protein CSGYGQGGLNEQYF.

This clonotype was counted a few times. V and J are TRBV6-2 or TRBV6-3 and TRBJ2-2; D is unresolved. Germline V lookup: CDR1 MNHEY, CDR2 SVGEGT. The CDR3 totals 11 residues. V was shortened by 8 bases and J by 7 bases, with 8 bases between the two germline ends. The CDR3 sequence: CASQSYGELFF. CDR3 DNA sequence: TGTGCCAGCCAAAGTTACGGGGAGCTGTTTTTT.

V is TRBV20-1 and J is TRBJ2-1, with 10 bases identical to TRBD2. V dropped 0 bases and J dropped 6; count of bases not matched to a gene: 2. The CDR3 totals 14 residues. CDR1 and CDR2 (germline): DFQATT, SNEGSKA (reference sequence). The CDR3 sequence: CSARDTSGVNEQFF. The CDR3 coding sequence is TGCAGTGCTAGAGATACTAGCGGGGTCAATGAGCAGTTCTTC.

The sample holds many counts of this clonotype. The V and J genes are TRBV2 and TRBJ1-4; D not resolved. With 8 bases removed from V and 8 bases from J, the gap between germline ends came to 12 bases. The CDR3 loop spans 12 amino acids. The germline V gene encodes CDR1 SNHLY and CDR2 FYNNEI. CDR3 amino acids: CASSREGEKLFF. DNA of the CDR3: TGTGCCAGCTCGAGGGAAGGGGAAAAACTGTTTTTT.